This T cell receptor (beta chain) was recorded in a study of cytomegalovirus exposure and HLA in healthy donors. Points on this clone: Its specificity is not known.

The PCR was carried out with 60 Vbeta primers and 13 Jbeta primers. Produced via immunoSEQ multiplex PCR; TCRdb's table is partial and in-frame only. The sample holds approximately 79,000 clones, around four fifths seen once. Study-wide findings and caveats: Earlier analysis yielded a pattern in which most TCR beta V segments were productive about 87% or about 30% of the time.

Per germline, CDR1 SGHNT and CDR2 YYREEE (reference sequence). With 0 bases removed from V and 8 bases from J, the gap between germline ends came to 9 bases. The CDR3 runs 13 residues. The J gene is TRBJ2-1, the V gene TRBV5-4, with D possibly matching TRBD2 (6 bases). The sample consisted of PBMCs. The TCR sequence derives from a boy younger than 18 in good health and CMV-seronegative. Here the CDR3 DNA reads TGTGCCAGCAGCTTGGCCTCGGGGGATGAGCAGTTCTTC. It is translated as CASSLASGDEQFF.